This TCR beta chain was recovered during a study of blood T cell repertoires in COVID-19. The overall study: Whether acute or convalescent, the COVID-19 samples came from the United States, Italy and Spain. PBMCs, B-cell-depleted T cells, or T cells provided the cDNA or gDNA that made up the material.

In the original analysis: Nucleated cell number was recorded as an estimate derived from reference gene primer amplification. Data came from immunoSEQ multiplex PCR; TCRdb stores just in-frame clones and leaves some out. V and J calls and clone size are as listed in that table; D and trimming were resolved from the DNA. In the table there are some 95,000 clones, less than 95% of which are singletons. Sequenced material: peripheral blood. The origin of this receptor is a human donor with active COVID-19. The donor label of this sample is uncertain.

Here the CDR3 DNA reads TGTGCCAGCAGCTTGTCAGGGGGAGGAAACACCATATATTTT. Translation: CASSLSGGGNTIYF. The rearrangement uses TRBV7-9 and TRBJ1-3, with 7 bases lining up with TRBD1. CDR3 length: 14 amino acids. Per the germline V gene, CDR1 is SEHNR and CDR2 is FQNEAQ (reference sequence). V was clipped by 3 bases and J by 4 bases; unmatched bases: 3.